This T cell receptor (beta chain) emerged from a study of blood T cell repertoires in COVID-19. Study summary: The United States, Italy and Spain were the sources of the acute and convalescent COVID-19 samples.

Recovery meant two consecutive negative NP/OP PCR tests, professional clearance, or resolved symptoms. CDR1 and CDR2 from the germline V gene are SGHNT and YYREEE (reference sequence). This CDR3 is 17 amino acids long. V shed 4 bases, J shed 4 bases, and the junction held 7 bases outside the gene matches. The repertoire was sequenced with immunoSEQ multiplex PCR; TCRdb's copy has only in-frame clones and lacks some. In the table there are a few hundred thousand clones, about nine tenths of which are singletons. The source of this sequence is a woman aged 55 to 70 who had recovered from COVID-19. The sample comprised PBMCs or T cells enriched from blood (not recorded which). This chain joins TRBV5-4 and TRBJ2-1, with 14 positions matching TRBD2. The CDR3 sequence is CASSRGLAGVEYNEQFF. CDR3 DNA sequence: TGTGCCAGCAGCCGGGGACTAGCGGGAGTGGAATACAATGAGCAGTTCTTC.